This T cell receptor (beta chain) was captured by sequencing in a study of blood T cell repertoires in COVID-19. Trimming removed 0 bases from V and 6 bases from J, with 12 bases in between. This CDR3 is 15 amino acids long. Germline values: CDR1 SGDLS, CDR2 YYNGEE. The assay was immunoSEQ multiplex PCR, and TCRdb's table has in-frame clones only and misses some. The sample shows fewer than 350,000 clones, roughly 90% of them seen only once. Study members were between about 18 and 100 years old and lived in 24 US regions. Participants' reported clinical history set cohort assignment. Two negative PCRs, clearance, or symptom resolution were required of recovered Cohort 3 donors.

The clonotype originates from a woman aged 40 to 50 who had recovered from COVID-19. The sample consisted of PBMCs or T cells enriched from blood (not recorded which). V usage is TRBV9 and J usage is TRBJ2-2, with a possible D match to TRBD2 (5 bases). Here the CDR3 reads CASSVVPSSPGELFF. Here the CDR3 DNA reads TGTGCCAGCAGCGTAGTTCCTAGCTCCCCCGGGGAGCTGTTTTTT.